This T cell receptor beta chain is drawn from a study of CD8 T cells in ankylosing spondylitis. Overall study results and limits: Earlier authors reported some of these motif variants in reactive arthritis synovial fluid and blood. The study identified a TCR beta motif of several highly homologous variants that appeared characteristic of ankylosing spondylitis blood. Disease-linked clones were CD8+ and relatively rare in peripheral blood.

A note on this clonotype: Antigen specificity is unknown.

Germline V gene data show CDR1 as MNHNS and CDR2 as SASEGT. The CDR3 has 15 amino acids. Trimming removed 6 bases from V and 8 bases from J; junction bases left unmatched: 11. The TCR beta libraries were generated through quantitative 5'-RACE incorporating molecular barcodes. In TCRdb, the 5' RACE reads were re-called with MiXCR into one record per CDR3 protein. Of about 220,000 distinct CDR3 sequences in the sample, roughly a tenth were seen once. The V and J genes are TRBV6-1 and TRBJ2-1; 9 nucleotides line up with TRBD2. Sequencing used blood, either unsorted or a sorted T cell fraction (not recorded which). This sequence originates from a male donor with ankylosing spondylitis or in good health (not recorded which). As DNA, the CDR3 is TGTGCCAGCAGAGGGGCGGGGGGGAGTGTTGATGAGCAGTTCTTC. This gives the protein CASRGAGGSVDEQFF.